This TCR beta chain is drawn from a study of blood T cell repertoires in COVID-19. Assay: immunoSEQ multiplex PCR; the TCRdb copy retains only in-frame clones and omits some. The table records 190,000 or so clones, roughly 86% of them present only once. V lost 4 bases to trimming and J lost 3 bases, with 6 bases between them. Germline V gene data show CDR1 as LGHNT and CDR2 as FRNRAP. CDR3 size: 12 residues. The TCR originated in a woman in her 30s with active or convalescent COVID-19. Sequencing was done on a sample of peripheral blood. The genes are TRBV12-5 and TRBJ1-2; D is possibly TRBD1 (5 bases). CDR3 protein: CASGWGDYGYTF. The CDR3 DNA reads TGTGCTAGTGGTTGGGGCGACTATGGCTACACCTTC.